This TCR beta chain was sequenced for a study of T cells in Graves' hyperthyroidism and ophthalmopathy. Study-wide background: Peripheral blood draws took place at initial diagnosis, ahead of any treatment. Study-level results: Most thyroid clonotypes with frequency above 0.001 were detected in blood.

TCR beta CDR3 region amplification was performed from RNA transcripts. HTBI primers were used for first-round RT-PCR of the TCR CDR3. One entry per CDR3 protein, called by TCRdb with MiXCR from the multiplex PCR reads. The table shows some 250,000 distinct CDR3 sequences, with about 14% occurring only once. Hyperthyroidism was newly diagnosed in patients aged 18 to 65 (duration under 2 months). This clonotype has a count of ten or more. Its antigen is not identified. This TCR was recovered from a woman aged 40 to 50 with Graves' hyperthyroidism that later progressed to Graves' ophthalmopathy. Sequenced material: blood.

CDR3 bases: TGTGCCAGCAGTCCCCCGAGACTGATAGGAACAGATACGCAGTATTTT. It specifies CASSPPRLIGTDTQYF. The genes are TRBV12-3 or TRBV12-4 and TRBJ2-3; D is undetermined. The CDR3 totals 16 residues. Trimming left V 5 bases short and J 3 bases short, with 18 bases between.